A selection of T cell receptor beta chains follows, all from one sample in a study of blood T cell repertoires in COVID-19. Measured with immunoSEQ multiplex PCR; TCRdb has only the in-frame clones, and not every one. The data contain roughly 99,000 clones, 60% to 85% of them singletons. Source material: peripheral blood. The receptors here all came from a man in his 70s with acute or convalescent COVID-19. CDR3s include the opening cysteine and the closing phenylalanine or tryptophan.

cdr3_aa	v_call
CASSSTGGDGYTF	TRBV11-2
CASSSRGGGNEQFF	TRBV6-5
CASSYRDRETYGYTF	TRBV13
CASSDPSRGGYNEQFF	TRBV10-2
CASSYSSTGGEKLFF	TRBV6-5
CASSWDSLSGYTF	TRBV5-4
CASSHSSSNEQFF	TRBV4-2
CASSYYGQGANTGELFF	TRBV6-2/TRBV6-3
CASSPPGQGGETQYF	TRBV18
CASSQASRNEQFF	TRBV3-1/TRBV3-2
CASSLRQGDGYTF	TRBV5-1
CASSWEGGPYNEQFF	TRBV5-6
CASMRDGTYEQYF	TRBV2
CASSPQLGEDTGELFF	TRBV5-4
CSVSRLAESSYNEQFF	TRBV29-1
CASSPGTGKMGSPLHF	TRBV18
CASSPASTGTQYF	TRBV19
CASSTLPGQGVGNYGYTF	TRBV19
CASSLGTGNHNEQFF	TRBV11-3
CASSRRGNTEAFF	TRBV6-5
CASSFTGRTGRNGYTF	TRBV5-4
CASSYQRQGHSPLHF	TRBV6-5
CASSQEPMSSYNEQFF	TRBV4-1
CASSVPSVGGTQYF	TRBV9
CASSQDWSRNSPLHF	TRBV3-1/TRBV3-2
CASSLVLTENTEAFF	TRBV7-9
CASSQSADTQYF	TRBV5-6
CASSVGNFQETQYF	TRBV9
CASSSTGLWETQYF	TRBV5-1
CASSQLAGTGELFF	TRBV5-1